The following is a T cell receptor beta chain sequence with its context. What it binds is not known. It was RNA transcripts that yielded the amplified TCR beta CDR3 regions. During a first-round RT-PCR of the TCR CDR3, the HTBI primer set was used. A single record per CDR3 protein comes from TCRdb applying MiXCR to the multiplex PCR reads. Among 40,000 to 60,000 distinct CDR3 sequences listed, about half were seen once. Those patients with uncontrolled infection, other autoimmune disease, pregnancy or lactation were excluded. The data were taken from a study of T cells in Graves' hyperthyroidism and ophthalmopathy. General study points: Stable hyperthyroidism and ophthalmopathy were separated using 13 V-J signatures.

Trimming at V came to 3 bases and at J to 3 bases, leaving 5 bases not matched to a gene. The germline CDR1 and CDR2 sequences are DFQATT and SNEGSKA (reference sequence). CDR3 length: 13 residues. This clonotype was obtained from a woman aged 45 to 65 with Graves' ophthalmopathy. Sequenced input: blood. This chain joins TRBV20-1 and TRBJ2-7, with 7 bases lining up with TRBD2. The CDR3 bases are TGCAGTGCTAGGGGCGGGAGCCACTACGAGCAGTACTTC. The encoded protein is CSARGGSHYEQYF.